The entry that follows covers one T cell receptor (beta chain) sequence. Antigen specificity is unknown. In the PCR, 60 Vbeta and 13 Jbeta primers were used. Sequencing used immunoSEQ multiplex PCR; TCRdb keeps in-frame clones, though not all of them. The table for this sample gives about 79,000 clones. The CDR3 loop spans 15 amino acids. CDR1 is SGHAT, CDR2 FQDESV, per germline (reference sequence). Trimming removed 1 base from V and 0 bases from J, with 9 bases in between. The data derive from a study of cytomegalovirus exposure and HLA in healthy donors. Whole-study context: Earlier results showed roughly 120 million unique TCR beta sequences derived from approximately 180 million T cells. Drawn from HLA-typed donors, tens of millions of unique TCRs were held in an early data release.

Study-wide results and caveats: The study carried out a later analysis of TCR beta sequences. It associated 15,000 to 20,000 of them with specific HLA alleles at a false discovery rate of 0.05. Analysis was carried out at a later point, and it linked a missense DCLRE1C variant to TCR beta V- and J-gene trimming.

The origin of this receptor is a man aged 30-40 years in good health and CMV-seronegative. V and J are TRBV11-1 and TRBJ2-5, with D perhaps TRBD2 (6 bases). Source material: PBMCs. CDR3 in amino acids: CASSLGGGYQETQYF. In DNA form, the CDR3 reads TGTGCCAGCAGCTTAGGTGGGGGGTACCAAGAGACCCAGTACTTC. The full variable domain, completed using reference TRBV11-1 and TRBJ2-5, is EAEVAQSPRYKITEKSQAVAFWCDPISGHATLYWYRQILGQGPELLVQFQDESVVDDSQLPKDRFSAERLKGVDSTLKIQPAELGDSAMYLCASSLGGGYQETQYFGPGTRLLVL.